This T cell receptor (beta chain) was recovered during a study of CD4 T cells in relation to SARS-CoV-2 and coronaviruses. Across the whole study: PBMCs were cultured with antigen for roughly 11 days before TCR beta sequencing.

Sequenced by immunoSEQ multiplex PCR; TCRdb stores in-frame clones only, minus some. Of roughly 43,000 clones in the sample, approximately 80% were seen once. Study-level results: In around 60% of donors, memory CD4+ clonotypes crossrecognized SARS-CoV-2 and at least one common cold coronavirus spike. No donor gave both pre-pandemic and post-infection samples.

This CDR3 region has 18 residues. Germline CDR1 SGHTA, CDR2 FQGNSA. The germline V and J ends were trimmed by 5 bases and 5 bases, with 25 bases remaining between them. A word on this clone: The antigen is undetermined.

The sequence was collected from an adult with COVID-19. J is TRBJ2-1 and V is TRBV7-2; D is perhaps TRBD2 (6 bases). Sequencing input: naive CD4+ T cells from PBMCs, cultured in vitro. Sample subset: naive CD4+ T cells isolated by negative enrichment. CDR3 bases: TGTGCCAGCAGCACCCCCTATGGGGGGAGGACGGATCACAATGAGCAGTTCTTC. Its protein is CASSTPYGGRTDHNEQFF.